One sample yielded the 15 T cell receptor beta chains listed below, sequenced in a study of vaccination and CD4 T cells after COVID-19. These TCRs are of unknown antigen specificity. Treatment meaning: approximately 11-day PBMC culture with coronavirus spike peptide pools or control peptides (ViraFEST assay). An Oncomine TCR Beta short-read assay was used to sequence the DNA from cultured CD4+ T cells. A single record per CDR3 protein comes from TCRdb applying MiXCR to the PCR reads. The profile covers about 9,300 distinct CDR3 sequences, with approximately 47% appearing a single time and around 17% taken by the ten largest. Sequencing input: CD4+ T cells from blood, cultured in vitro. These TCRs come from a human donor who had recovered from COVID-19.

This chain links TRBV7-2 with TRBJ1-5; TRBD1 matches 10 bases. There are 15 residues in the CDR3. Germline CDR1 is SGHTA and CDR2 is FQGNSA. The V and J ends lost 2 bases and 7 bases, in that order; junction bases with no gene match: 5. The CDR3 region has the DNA TGTGCCAGCAGCTTATGGGACAGGGGAGAACAGCCCCAGCATTTT. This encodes CASSLWDRGEQPQHF.

The CDR3 nucleotides are TGTGCCAGCAGCTTGTTACAGGGGAGACTCTCCTATGGCTACACCTTC. Translated: CASSLLQGRLSYGYTF. This chain links TRBV7-2 with TRBJ1-2; 7 positions match TRBD1. CDR3 length: 16 residues. Germline CDR1 SGHTA, CDR2 FQGNSA. J gave up 4 bases and V 3 bases, and 11 bases lay outside the gene matches.

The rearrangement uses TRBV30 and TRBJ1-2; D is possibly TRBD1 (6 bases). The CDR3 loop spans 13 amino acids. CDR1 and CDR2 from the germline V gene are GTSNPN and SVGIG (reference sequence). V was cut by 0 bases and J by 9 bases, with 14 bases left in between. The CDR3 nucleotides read TGTGCCTGGAGTGTACCACAGGGAAGAAGCTACACCTTC. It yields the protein CAWSVPQGRSYTF.

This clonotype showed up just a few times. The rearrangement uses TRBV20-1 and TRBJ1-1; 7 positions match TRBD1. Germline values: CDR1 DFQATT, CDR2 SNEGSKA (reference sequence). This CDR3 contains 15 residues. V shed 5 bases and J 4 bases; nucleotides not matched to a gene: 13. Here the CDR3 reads CSAAPDRAPATEAFF. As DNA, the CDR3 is TGCAGTGCTGCCCCCGACAGGGCCCCCGCCACTGAAGCTTTCTTT.

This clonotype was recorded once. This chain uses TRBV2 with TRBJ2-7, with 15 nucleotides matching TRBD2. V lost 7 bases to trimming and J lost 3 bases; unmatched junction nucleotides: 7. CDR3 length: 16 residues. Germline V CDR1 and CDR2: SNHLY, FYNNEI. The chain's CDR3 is CASMGLAGGFSYEQYF. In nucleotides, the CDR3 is TGTGCCAGCATGGGACTAGCGGGAGGTTTCAGCTACGAGCAGTACTTC.

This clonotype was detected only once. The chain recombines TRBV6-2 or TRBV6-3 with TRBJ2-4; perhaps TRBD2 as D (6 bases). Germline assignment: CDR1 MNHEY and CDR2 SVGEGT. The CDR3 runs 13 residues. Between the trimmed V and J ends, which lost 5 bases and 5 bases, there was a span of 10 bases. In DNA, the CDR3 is TGTGCCAGCAGTACCGGGGGACAAAACATTCAGTACTTC. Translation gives CASSTGGQNIQYF.

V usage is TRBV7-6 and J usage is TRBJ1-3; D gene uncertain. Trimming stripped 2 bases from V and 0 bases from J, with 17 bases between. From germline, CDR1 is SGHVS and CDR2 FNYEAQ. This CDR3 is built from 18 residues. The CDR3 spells CASSLLLRRPSSGNTIYF. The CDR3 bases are TGTGCCAGCAGCTTACTGTTGCGGCGGCCGAGCTCTGGAAACACCATATATTTT.

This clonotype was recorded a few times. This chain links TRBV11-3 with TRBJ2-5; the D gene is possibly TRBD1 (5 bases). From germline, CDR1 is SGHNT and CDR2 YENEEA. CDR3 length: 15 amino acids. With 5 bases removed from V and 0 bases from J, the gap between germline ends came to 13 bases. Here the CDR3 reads CASSILGQYQETQYF. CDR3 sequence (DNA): TGTGCCAGCAGCATCTTGGGGCAGTACCAAGAGACCCAGTACTTC.

The CDR3 nucleotides read TGTGCCAGCAGGCCCCAGAGGTGGACAGATACGCAGTATTTT. Protein sequence: CASRPQRWTDTQYF. The chain couples TRBV27 to TRBJ2-3; D is uncertain. With 6 bases removed from V and 3 bases from J, the gap between germline ends came to 13 bases. The germline V gene encodes CDR1 MNHEY and CDR2 SMNVEV (reference sequence). CDR3 size: 14 residues.

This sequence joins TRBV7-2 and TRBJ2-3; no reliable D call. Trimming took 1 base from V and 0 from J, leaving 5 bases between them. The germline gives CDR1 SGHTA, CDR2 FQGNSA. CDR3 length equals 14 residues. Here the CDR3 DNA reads TGTGCCAGCAGCTTAGACGGTAGCACAGATACGCAGTATTTT. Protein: CASSLDGSTDTQYF.

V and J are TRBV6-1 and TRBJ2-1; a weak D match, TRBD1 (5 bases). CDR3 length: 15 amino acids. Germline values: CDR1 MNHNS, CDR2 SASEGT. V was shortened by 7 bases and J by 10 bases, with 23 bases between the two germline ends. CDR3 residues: CASTLTGGRREEQFF. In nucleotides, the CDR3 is TGTGCCAGCACCCTTACGGGTGGCCGCAGGGAAGAGCAGTTCTTC.

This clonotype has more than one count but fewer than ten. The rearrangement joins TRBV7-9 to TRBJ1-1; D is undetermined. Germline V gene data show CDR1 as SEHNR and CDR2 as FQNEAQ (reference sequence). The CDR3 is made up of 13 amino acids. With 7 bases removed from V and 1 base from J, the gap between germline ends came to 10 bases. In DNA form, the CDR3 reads TGTGCCAGCATGTCTAGCGGGAACACTGAAGCTTTCTTT. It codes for CASMSSGNTEAFF.

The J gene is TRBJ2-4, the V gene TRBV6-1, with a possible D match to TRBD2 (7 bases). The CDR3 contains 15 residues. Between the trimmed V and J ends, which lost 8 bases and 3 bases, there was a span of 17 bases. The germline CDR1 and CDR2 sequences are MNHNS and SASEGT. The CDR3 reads CASEGGVLGKNIQYF. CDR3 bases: TGTGCCAGCGAGGGGGGGGTACTGGGCAAAAACATTCAGTACTTC.

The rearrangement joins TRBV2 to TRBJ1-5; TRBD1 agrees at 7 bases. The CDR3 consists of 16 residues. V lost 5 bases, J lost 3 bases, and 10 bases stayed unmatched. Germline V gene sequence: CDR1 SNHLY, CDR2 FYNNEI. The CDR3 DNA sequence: TGTGCCAGCAGTCAAGGCCCGGGACAGTTCAATCAGCCCCAGCATTTT. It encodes CASSQGPGQFNQPQHF.

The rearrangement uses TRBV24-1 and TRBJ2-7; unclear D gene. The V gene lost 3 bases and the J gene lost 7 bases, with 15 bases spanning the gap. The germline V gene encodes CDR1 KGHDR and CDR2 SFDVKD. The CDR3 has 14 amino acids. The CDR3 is CATSDPGRPWEQYF. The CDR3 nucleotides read TGTGCCACCAGTGATCCAGGACGACCGTGGGAGCAGTACTTC.